Each of the 2 T cell receptor beta chains below was sequenced from the same sample in a study of Ad26.COV2.S vaccination and SARS-CoV-2 variants (dated by TCRdb to the early 2020s). What the treatment or condition label conveys for this sample: roughly 18 received Ad26.COV2.S at low or high dose, single or two shots; about 5 received placebo; per-sample allocation not given. Repertoires of vaccine and placebo recipients were sequenced from samples taken on day 63 after the first injection. Library prep was done by the immunoSEQ multiplex PCR assay. TCRdb carries this immuneACCESS record with in-frame sequences only. Its versions omit some clonotypes, under half of them owing to an unresolved V gene in the studies checked, with the rest unexplained. The sample includes about 460,000 clones, with nearly 90% observed a single time. The biggest ten clones account for 1.5% to 2% of the sample. The material was peripheral blood, obtained in a trial of Ad26.COV2.S vaccine versus placebo. Receptors were obtained from a person aged 18 to 65 who received the Ad26.COV2.S COVID-19 vaccine or a placebo.

The V call is TRBV7-2, the J call TRBJ2-1, with D possibly TRBD1 on 6 matching bases. The CDR3 is made up of 17 amino acids. CDR1 SGHTA and CDR2 FQGNSA come from the germline V gene. V was pared by 1 base and J by 6 bases, with 19 bases between. CDR3 loop: CASSLEPWAGVGNEQFF. The DNA of the CDR3 is TGTGCCAGCAGCTTAGAACCCTGGGCAGGGGTAGGCAATGAGCAGTTCTTC.

This clone was seen more than once but under ten times. The genes are TRBV15 and TRBJ1-2, with 9 bases fitting TRBD1. The CDR3 length is 15 residues. V dropped 1 base and J dropped 2; count of bases not matched to a gene: 2. From germline, CDR1 is LNHNV and CDR2 YYDKDF (reference sequence). CDR3 sequence: CATSRGGTGNYGYTF. The CDR3, as DNA: TGTGCCACCAGCAGAGGGGGGACAGGGAACTATGGCTACACCTTC.